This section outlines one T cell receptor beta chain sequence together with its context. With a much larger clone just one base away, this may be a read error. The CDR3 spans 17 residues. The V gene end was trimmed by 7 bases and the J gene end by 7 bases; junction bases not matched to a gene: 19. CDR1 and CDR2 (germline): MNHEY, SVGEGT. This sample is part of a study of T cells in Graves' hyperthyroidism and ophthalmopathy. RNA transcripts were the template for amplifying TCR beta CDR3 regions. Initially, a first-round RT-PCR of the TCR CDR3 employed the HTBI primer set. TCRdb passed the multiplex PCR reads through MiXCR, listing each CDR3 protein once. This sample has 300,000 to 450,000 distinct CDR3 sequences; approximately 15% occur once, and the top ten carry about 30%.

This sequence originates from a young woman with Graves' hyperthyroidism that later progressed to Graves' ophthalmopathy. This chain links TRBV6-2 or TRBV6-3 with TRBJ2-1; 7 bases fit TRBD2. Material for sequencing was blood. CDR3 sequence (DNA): TGTGCCAGCAACCCCCAGATACTAGTGGGAGGGAAGAATGAGCAGTTCTTC. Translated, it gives CASNPQILVGGKNEQFF.